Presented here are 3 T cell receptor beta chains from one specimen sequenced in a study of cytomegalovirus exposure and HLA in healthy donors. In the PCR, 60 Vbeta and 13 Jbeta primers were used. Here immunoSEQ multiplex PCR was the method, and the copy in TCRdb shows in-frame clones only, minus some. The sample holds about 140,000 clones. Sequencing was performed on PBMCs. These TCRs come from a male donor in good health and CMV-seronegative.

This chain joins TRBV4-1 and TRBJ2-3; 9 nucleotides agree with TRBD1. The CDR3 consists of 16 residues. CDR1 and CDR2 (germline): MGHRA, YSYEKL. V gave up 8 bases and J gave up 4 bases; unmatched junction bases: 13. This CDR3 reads CASSGTGFFWADTQYF. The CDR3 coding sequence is TGCGCCAGCTCCGGGACAGGGTTTTTTTGGGCAGATACGCAGTATTTT.

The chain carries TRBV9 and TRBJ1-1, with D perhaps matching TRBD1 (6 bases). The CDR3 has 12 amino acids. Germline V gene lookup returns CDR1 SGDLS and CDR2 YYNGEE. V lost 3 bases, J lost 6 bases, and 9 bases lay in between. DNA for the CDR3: TGTGCCAGCAGCGCAGACAGGCCTGAAGCTTTCTTT. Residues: CASSADRPEAFF.

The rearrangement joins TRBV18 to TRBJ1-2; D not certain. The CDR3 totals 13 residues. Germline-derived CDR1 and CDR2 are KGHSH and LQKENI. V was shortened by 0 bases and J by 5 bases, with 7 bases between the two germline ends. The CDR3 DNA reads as TGTGCCAGCTCACCACCGGGCACGTATGGCTACACCTTC. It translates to CASSPPGTYGYTF. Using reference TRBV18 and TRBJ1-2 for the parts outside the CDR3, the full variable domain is NAGVMQNPRHLVRRRGQEARLRCSPMKGHSHVYWYRQLPEEGLKFMVYLQKENIIDESGMPKERFSAEFPKEGPSILRIQQVVRGDSAAYFCASSPPGTYGYTFGSGTRLTVV.